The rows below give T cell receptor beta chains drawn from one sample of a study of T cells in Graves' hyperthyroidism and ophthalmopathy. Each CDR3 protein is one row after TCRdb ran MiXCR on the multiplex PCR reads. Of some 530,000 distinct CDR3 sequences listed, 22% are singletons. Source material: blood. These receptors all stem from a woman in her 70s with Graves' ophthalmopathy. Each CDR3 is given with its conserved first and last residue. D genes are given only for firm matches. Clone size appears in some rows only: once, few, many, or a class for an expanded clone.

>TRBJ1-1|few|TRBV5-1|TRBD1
TGCGCCAGCAGCTGGTCCACAGGGGGCCGGACTGAAGCTTTCTTT
CASSWSTGGRTEAFF
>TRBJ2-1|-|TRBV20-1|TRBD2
TGCAGTGCTAGAGGACTAGCGGGCGCGGAGCAGTTCTTC
CSARGLAGAEQFF
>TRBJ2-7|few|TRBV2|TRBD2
TGTGCCAGCAGTGCAAGCGGGAGGACCCCCTACGAGCAGCACTTC
CASSASGRTPYEQHF
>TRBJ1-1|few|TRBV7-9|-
TGTGCCAGCAGCTCCACAGGAGCCCCGAACACTGAAGCTTTCTTT
CASSSTGAPNTEAFF
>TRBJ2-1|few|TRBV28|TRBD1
TGTGCCAGCACTCGGACAGGCGGAAACAATGAGCAGCTCTTC
CASTRTGGNNEQLF
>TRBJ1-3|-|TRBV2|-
TGTGCCAGCAGTGGGCCCTATAGCTCTGGAAACACCATATATTTT
CASSGPYSSGNTIYF
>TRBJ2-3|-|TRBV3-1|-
TGTGCCAGCAGCTCCCGGGTTCTAGCTCCAGATACGCAGTATTTT
CASSSRVLAPDTQYF
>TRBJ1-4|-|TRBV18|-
TGTGCCAGCTCACCAAGGACGGGGGACAATGAAAAACTGTTTTTT
CASSPRTGDNEKLFF
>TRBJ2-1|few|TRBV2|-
TGTGCCAGCAAGGGCCTAGCGATCAATGAGCAGTTCTTC
CASKGLAINEQFF
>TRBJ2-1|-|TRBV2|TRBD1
TGTGCCAGCAGCGATCGACAGGGGTACGATGAGCAGTTCTTC
CASSDRQGYDEQFF
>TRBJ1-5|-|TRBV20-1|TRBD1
TGCAGTGCTAGAGTCCCCGGGACAGGGGGCCCCTATAGCAATCAGCCCCAGCATTTT
CSARVPGTGGPYSNQPQHF
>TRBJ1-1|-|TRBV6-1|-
TGTGCCAGCAGTGACAGGTCATCGAGCACTGAAGCTTTCTTT
CASSDRSSSTEAFF
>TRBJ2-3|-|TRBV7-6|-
TGTGCCAGCAGCTTAGGAGGAGGCTTCAGCACAGATACGCAGTATTTT
CASSLGGGFSTDTQYF
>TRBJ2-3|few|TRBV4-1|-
TGCGCCAGCAGCCGGGCGAAGGGGGTTAGCACAGATACGCAGTATTTT
CASSRAKGVSTDTQYF
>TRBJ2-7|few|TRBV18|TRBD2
TGTGCCAGCTCACCCGAGACTAGCGGGAGATACGAGCAGTACTTC
CASSPETSGRYEQYF
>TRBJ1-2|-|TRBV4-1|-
TGCGCCAGCAGCCAAGATTGGGCCAGGGAGAGCCCGGGCTACACCTTC
CASSQDWARESPGYTF
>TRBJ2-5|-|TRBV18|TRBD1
TGTGCCAGCTCACCAGACAGGGCCCAAGAGACCCAGTACTTC
CASSPDRAQETQYF
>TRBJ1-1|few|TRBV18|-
TGTGCCAGCCAAGAGAACACTGAAGCTTTCTTT
CASQENTEAFF
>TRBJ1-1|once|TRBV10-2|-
TGCGCCAGCGGGAGACGAACTGAAGCTTTCTTT
CASGRRTEAFF
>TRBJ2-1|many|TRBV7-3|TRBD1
TGTGCCAGCAGCTTAGGGGAGGGACAGGGAAGCAATGAGCAGTTCTTC
CASSLGEGQGSNEQFF
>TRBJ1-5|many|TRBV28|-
TGTGCCAGCAGATTTTCAGGGAGGGATCAGCCCCAGCATTTT
CASRFSGRDQPQHF
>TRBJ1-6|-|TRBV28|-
TGTGCCAGCAGCCGTGGACAACTAGGGTCACCCCTCCACTTT
CASSRGQLGSPLHF
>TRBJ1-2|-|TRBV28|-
TGTGCCAGCAGTCTATACCCTGGGAACTATGGCTACACCTTC
CASSLYPGNYGYTF
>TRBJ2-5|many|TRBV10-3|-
TGTGCCATCAGTGAGGGTACTAGCCAAGAGACCCAGTACTTC
CAISEGTSQETQYF
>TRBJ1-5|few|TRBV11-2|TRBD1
TGTGCCAGCAGCCCGCGGACAGGGGGCTATCAGCCCCAGCATTTT
CASSPRTGGYQPQHF
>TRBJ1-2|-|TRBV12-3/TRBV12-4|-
TGTGCCAGCAGTCAAACAGAGTATGGCTACACCTTC
CASSQTEYGYTF
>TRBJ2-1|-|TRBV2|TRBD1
TGTGCCAGCAGGAATAGGGGGCACGACAATGAGCAGTTCTTC
CASRNRGHDNEQFF
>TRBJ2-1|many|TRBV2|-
TGTGCCAGCCACCGGGACACATTGATCAATGAGCAGTTCTTC
CASHRDTLINEQFF
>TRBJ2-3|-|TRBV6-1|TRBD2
TGTGCCAGCAGTGTAACGGGAGGGTCAGATACGCAGTATTTT
CASSVTGGSDTQYF
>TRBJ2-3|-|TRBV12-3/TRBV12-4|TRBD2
TGTGCCAGCAGTCCGGGGGGGGGGCGGGACTACACAGATAAGCAGTATTTT
CASSPGGGRDYTDKQYF
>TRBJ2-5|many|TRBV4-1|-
TGCGCCAGCAGCCAAGATGAGAGGGGTGGACAAGAGACCCAGTACTTC
CASSQDERGGQETQYF
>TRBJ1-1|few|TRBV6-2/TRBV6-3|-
TGTGCCAGCAGACTCCGACGGAGCCGGAGCGCTGAAGCTTTCTTT
CASRLRRSRSAEAFF
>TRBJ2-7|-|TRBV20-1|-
TGCAGTGCTAGTTTCGGGAGTCTGAGAGAGCAGTACTTC
CSASFGSLREQYF
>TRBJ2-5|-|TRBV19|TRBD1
TGTGCCAGTAGTATAGGGCCGGGACAGGGTGTTTGGGAGACCCAGTACTTC
CASSIGPGQGVWETQYF
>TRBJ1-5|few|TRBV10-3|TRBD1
TGTGCCATCAGTGCGCGACAGGGAGTGAATCAGCCCCAGCATTTT
CAISARQGVNQPQHF
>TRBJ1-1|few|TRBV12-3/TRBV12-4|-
TGTGCCAGCAGCCGTACAGTCATGAACACTGAAGCTTTCTTT
CASSRTVMNTEAFF
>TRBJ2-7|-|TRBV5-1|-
TGCCCCAGCAGCTTCGACAGGATCTACGAGCAGTACTTC
CPSSFDRIYEQYF
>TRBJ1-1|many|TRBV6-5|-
TGTGCCAGCAGTTACCGACGCGGTGGGGGGAACACTGAAGCTTTCTTT
CASSYRRGGGNTEAFF
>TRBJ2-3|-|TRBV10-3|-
TGTGCCATCAGTGAGAGCCCGGGGGAAGATACGCAGTATTTT
CAISESPGEDTQYF
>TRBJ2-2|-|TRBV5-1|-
TGCGCCAGCAGCTTGTTCACCCTAGATAACACCGGGGAGCTGTTTTTT
CASSLFTLDNTGELFF
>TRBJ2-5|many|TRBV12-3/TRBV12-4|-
TGTGCCAGCAGGCCGGGTCCTAGGGGGACCCAGTACTTC
CASRPGPRGTQYF
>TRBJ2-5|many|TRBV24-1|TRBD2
TGTGCCACCAGTGATAGGACTAGCGGAGAGACCCAGTACTTC
CATSDRTSGETQYF
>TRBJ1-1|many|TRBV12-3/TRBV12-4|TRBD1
TGTGCCAGCAGGCCCCGGACAGGGGGAGGGAACACTGAAGCTTTCTTT
CASRPRTGGGNTEAFF
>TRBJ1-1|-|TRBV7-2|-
TGTGCCAGCAGCTTCAGTGGGCTGACTGAAGCTTTCTTT
CASSFSGLTEAFF
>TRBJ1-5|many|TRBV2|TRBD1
TGTGCCAGCAGCCCCGGGACAGGGGGCGGTCAGCCCCAGCATTTT
CASSPGTGGGQPQHF
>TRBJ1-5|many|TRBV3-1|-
TGTGCCAGCAGCCAAGACGGTGCTCAGCCCCAGCATTTT
CASSQDGAQPQHF
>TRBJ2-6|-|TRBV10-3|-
TGTGCCATCAGTGGGGGGGCTTCAGCCCCCGGGGCCAACGTCCTGACTTTC
CAISGGASAPGANVLTF